This T cell receptor beta chain was retrieved from a study of shared clonotypes between healthy human individuals. Measured with immunoSEQ multiplex PCR; TCRdb has only the in-frame clones, and not every one. The sample lists roughly 2.5 million clones, roughly 92% occurring once. This CDR3 has 13 amino acids. V gave up 0 bases and J gave up 7 bases, with 10 bases separating them. The germline gives CDR1 SGHNT, CDR2 YYREEE (reference sequence). Free of recent acute infections or vaccinations, the donors were healthy HIV-negative adults. Sequencing input: naive CD4+ T cells sorted from blood. Subset defined: CD45RA+ positively selected. The receptor was isolated from a man between 18 and 35 years old in good health. This chain links TRBV5-4 with TRBJ1-1; D call uncertain. The CDR3, as DNA: TGTGCCAGCAGCTTGGCCCCGGCTATTGAAGCTTTCTTT. Encoded protein: CASSLAPAIEAFF.